Below, 21 T cell receptor beta chains from the same sample are listed, as sequenced in a study of blood T cell repertoires in COVID-19. Some clones are missing from TCRdb's copy, which holds only in-frame ones; the method was immunoSEQ multiplex PCR. In the table there are about 270,000 clones, roughly 84% of which are singletons. Sample: peripheral blood. The source is a young woman with acute or convalescent COVID-19.

This clone appeared once. The J gene is TRBJ1-4, the V gene TRBV27; D perhaps matches TRBD1 (6 bases). This CDR3 region has 16 residues. Germline loops: CDR1 MNHEY, CDR2 SMNVEV (reference sequence). V gave up 5 bases and J gave up 0 bases, with 13 bases separating them. The CDR3 bases are TGTGCCAGCAGTCGAGGACAGCCGCCAACTAATGAAAAACTGTTTTTT. Its protein product is CASSRGQPPTNEKLFF.

V gene TRBV18 combines with J gene TRBJ1-6; D gene uncertain. V shed 0 bases and J shed 7 bases, with 13 bases lying between them. Per germline, CDR1 KGHSH and CDR2 LQKENI. The CDR3 is 16 residues long. In DNA form, the CDR3 reads TGTGCCAGCTCACCACCGGTTGGCAGATCAAATTCACCCCTCCACTTT. It is translated as CASSPPVGRSNSPLHF.

The genes are TRBV3-1 (or the pseudogene TRBV3-2) and TRBJ1-1; D gene ambiguous. The CDR3 runs 14 residues. V lost 3 bases and J 1 base, leaving 9 bases between the germline ends. The germline gives CDR1 LGHDT, CDR2 YNNKEL (reference sequence). The CDR3 loop reads CASSHGAGNTEAFF. CDR3 in DNA: TGTGCCAGCAGCCATGGCGCAGGGAACACTGAAGCTTTCTTT.

The chain uses TRBV5-1 and TRBJ1-1; D is perhaps TRBD1 (5 bases). The CDR3 has 14 residues. Germline CDR1 is SGHRS and CDR2 is YFSETQ. Trimming took off 1 base at V and 0 bases at J, with 7 bases between the two ends. Here the CDR3 DNA reads TGCGCCAGCAGCTTGCTGACAGTGAACACTGAAGCTTTCTTT. Protein: CASSLLTVNTEAFF.

The J gene is TRBJ1-1, the V gene TRBV28; 9 bases fit TRBD1. In germline, CDR1 is MDHEN, CDR2 SYDVKM. The V and J ends lost 6 bases and 8 bases, in that order; junction bases with no gene match: 10. The CDR3 runs to 14 residues. The CDR3 bases are TGTGCCAGCAGCTCTGGACAGGGGCTAGGGGAAGCTTTCTTT. Its translation is CASSSGQGLGEAFF.

The V gene is TRBV24-1, the J gene TRBJ2-1, with 9 positions matching TRBD2. Trimming cost V 4 bases and J 3 bases; bases outside gene matches: 6. From germline, CDR1 is KGHDR and CDR2 SFDVKD. The CDR3 loop spans 16 amino acids. The CDR3 region has the DNA TGTGCCACCAGTGACCCCCGGACTAGCGACTACAATGAGCAGTTCTTC. Translation gives CATSDPRTSDYNEQFF.

The chain employs TRBV10-3 and TRBJ1-5; 7 nucleotides align to TRBD1. Per germline, CDR1 ENHRY and CDR2 SYGVKD. The CDR3 consists of 20 residues. V lost 4 bases to trimming and J lost 1 base; unmatched junction nucleotides: 19. The CDR3 region has the DNA TGTGCCATCAGTGGCTTCGTGGACACTGATAGGGGGCAGAGCAATCAGCCCCAGCATTTT. Its protein product is CAISGFVDTDRGQSNQPQHF.

This clone was picked up a small number of times. This sequence joins TRBV28 and TRBJ1-2; 9 nucleotides agree with TRBD1. V shed 8 bases, J shed 11 bases, and the junction held 12 bases outside the gene matches. CDR3 length: 13 amino acids. Per the germline V gene, CDR1 is MDHEN and CDR2 is SYDVKM. DNA of the CDR3: TGTGCCAGCCAAAGGACAGGGGAGTTTGGGTACACCTTC. This translates into CASQRTGEFGYTF.

The chain has TRBV6-2 or TRBV6-3 and TRBJ2-7, with 11 positions matching TRBD2. Germline V gives CDR1 MNHEY, CDR2 SVGEGT. The CDR3 spans 21 residues. Trimming cost V 7 bases and J 2 bases; bases outside gene matches: 25. As DNA, the CDR3 is TGTGCCAGCACCCCGAGGAGGGGAAGCGATCTAGCGGGAGGCTACCCCTACGAGCAGTACTTC. It codes for CASTPRRGSDLAGGYPYEQYF.

The chain employs TRBV20-1 and TRBJ2-3, with 7 bases matching TRBD2. The CDR3 is 14 residues long. With 3 bases clipped from V and 4 bases from J, the junction kept 7 bases outside the gene matches. Germline lookup yields CDR1 DFQATT and CDR2 SNEGSKA (reference sequence). CDR3 sequence reads: CSASAGAPPDTQYF. CDR3 sequence (DNA): TGCAGTGCTAGTGCGGGAGCCCCCCCAGATACGCAGTATTTT.

This clone came up once. The DNA for the CDR3 is TGTGCCAGTAGCCCGACAGGGGGGTCCTACGAGCAGTACTTC. Its protein product is CASSPTGGSYEQYF. The rearrangement links TRBV19 to TRBJ2-7; 9 bases align to TRBD1. The CDR3 totals 14 residues. V was pared by 6 bases and J by 1 base, with 4 bases of the junction left unmatched. Looked up from germline, CDR1 is LNHDA and CDR2 is SQIVND (reference sequence).

V is TRBV19 and J is TRBJ1-5, with D perhaps TRBD1 (6 bases). Germline V gene lookup returns CDR1 LNHDA and CDR2 SQIVND (reference sequence). The CDR3 loop spans 16 amino acids. Deletions cut 5 bases from V and 0 bases from J, with 14 bases between. The CDR3, as DNA: TGTGCCAGTAGTGGATCAGGGGAATTTAGCAATCAGCCCCAGCATTTT. This encodes CASSGSGEFSNQPQHF.

This chain uses TRBV18 with TRBJ1-5, with TRBD1 matching 7 bases. The CDR3 totals 15 residues. In germline, CDR1 is KGHSH, CDR2 LQKENI. V trimming: 5 bases; J trimming: 3 bases; junction bases outside the gene matches: 7. The CDR3: CASSSGQLYNQPQHF. The CDR3 nucleotides are TGTGCCAGCTCATCGGGACAGCTTTACAATCAGCCCCAGCATTTT.

The V call is TRBV5-6, the J call TRBJ2-5, with 12 bases matching TRBD2. Germline-derived CDR1 and CDR2 are SGHDT and YYEEEE. The CDR3 is 16 amino acids. Germline trimming cut 3 bases from V and 5 bases from J; bases unmatched to any gene: 8. CDR3 sequence reads: CASSSRTSGISETQYF. The CDR3 nucleotides read TGTGCCAGCAGCTCCCGGACTAGCGGGATTTCGGAGACCCAGTACTTC.

This chain connects TRBV4-3 to TRBJ1-2; 11 nucleotides line up with TRBD1. The trim removed 4 bases at V and 2 bases at J, leaving 3 bases unmatched. CDR1 and CDR2 (germline): LGHNA, YSLEER. This CDR3 region has 15 residues. CDR3 residues: CASSLRTGGNYGYTF. CDR3 sequence (DNA): TGCGCCAGCAGCCTCCGGACAGGGGGCAACTATGGCTACACCTTC.

The gene calls are TRBV7-2 and TRBJ1-2, with D unclear. The CDR3 runs 14 residues. In germline, CDR1 is SGHTA, CDR2 FQGNSA. Deletions cut 1 base from V and 6 bases from J, with 12 bases between. CDR3 in DNA: TGTGCCAGCAGCTTAGGTGGCGACACAGATGGCTACACCTTC. It translates to CASSLGGDTDGYTF.

The rearrangement links TRBV30 to TRBJ2-1, with a weak D call TRBD2 (5 bases). This CDR3 is 12 amino acids long. The germline V and J ends were trimmed by 6 bases and 4 bases, with 10 bases remaining between them. The germline V gene has CDR1 GTSNPN and CDR2 SVGIG (reference sequence). The CDR3, as DNA: TGTGCCTGCTCACGAGGGTACAATGAGCAGTTCTTC. This sequence encodes CACSRGYNEQFF.

Written as DNA, the CDR3 is TGTGCCTGTACCCCCCCAGCGGGGGGATCCTACAATGAGCAGTTCTTC. It is translated as CACTPPAGGSYNEQFF. This chain joins TRBV30 and TRBJ2-1; 9 bases map to TRBD2. The CDR3 contains 16 residues. The trim removed 6 bases at V and 1 base at J, leaving 10 bases unmatched. Germline assignment: CDR1 GTSNPN and CDR2 SVGIG (reference sequence).

The V and J genes are TRBV11-2 and TRBJ2-2; D gene uncertain. CDR3 length: 18 residues. CDR1 is SGHAT and CDR2 is FQNNGV in the germline V gene. The V and J ends lost 2 bases and 2 bases respectively, with 18 bases between them. The CDR3 protein is CASSLTPPGYHNTGELFF. CDR3 DNA: TGTGCCAGCAGCTTAACTCCCCCCGGGTACCATAACACCGGGGAGCTGTTTTTT. The entire variable domain, with the rest obtained from reference TRBV11-2 and TRBJ2-2, is as follows: EAGVAQSPRYKIIEKRQSVAFWCNPISGHATLYWYQQILGQGPKLLIQFQNNGVVDDSQLPKDRFSAERLKGVDSTLKIQPAKLEDSAVYLCASSLTPPGYHNTGELFFGEGSRLTVL.

The chain employs TRBV7-2 and TRBJ1-3; D gene uncertain. In germline, CDR1 is SGHTA, CDR2 FQGNSA. The CDR3 runs 15 residues. Deletions cut 5 bases from V and 0 bases from J, with 11 bases between. CDR3 DNA sequence: TGTGCCAGCAGCGCCCTGGGGAGCTCTGGAAACACCATATATTTT. Its protein product is CASSALGSSGNTIYF.

This rearrangement joins TRBV4-1 to TRBJ2-7; D is possibly TRBD1 (6 bases). In germline, CDR1 is MGHRA, CDR2 YSYEKL. The CDR3 contains 15 residues. Trimming cost V 0 bases and J 1 base, with 10 bases left between them. The CDR3 sequence is CASSQESQGSYEQYF. The CDR3 nucleotides read TGCGCCAGCAGCCAAGAGTCGCAGGGGTCCTACGAGCAGTACTTC.